The 23 T cell receptor beta chains given below trace back to one sample, sequenced in a study of regulatory T cells in long-lasting Graves disease. Time point denoted: persistent/refractory GD, antithyroid drugs over 5 years with positive TRAb. Construction of the TCR library relied on RNA isolated from PBMCs. Assembly of TCR beta libraries relied on iRepertoire HTBI primers together with Arm-PCR of CDR3 regions. One entry per CDR3 protein results from TCRdb running MiXCR on the multiplex PCR reads. The sample records fewer than 400,000 distinct CDR3 sequences, more than 20% being singletons. The sample consisted of peripheral blood mononuclear cells (PBMCs), taken when the disease was refractory, from a patient treated with antithyroid drugs. The receptor set was obtained from a female donor with Graves disease.

The table lists this clonotype with many counts. The chain recombines TRBV27 with TRBJ2-2; 11 bases align to TRBD2. CDR3 length: 18 residues. V trimming: 2 bases; J trimming: 0 bases; junction bases outside the gene matches: 5. Germline V gene data show CDR1 as MNHEY and CDR2 as SMNVEV (reference sequence). The CDR3 region has the DNA TGTGCCAGCAGTTTAATAACTAGCGGGGGAGCGAACACCGGGGAGCTGTTTTTT. Its protein is CASSLITSGGANTGELFF.

This clonotype was observed at least ten times. This chain joins TRBV2 and TRBJ2-6; D not certain. This CDR3 is 13 amino acids long. Germline CDR1 and CDR2: SNHLY and FYNNEI. Trimming cost V 2 bases and J 1 base, with 0 bases left between them. The CDR3 sequence is CASSESGANVLTF. The DNA for the CDR3 is TGTGCCAGCAGTGAATCTGGGGCCAACGTCCTGACTTTC.

This clonotype showed up just a few times. The chain has TRBV9 and TRBJ2-5; maybe TRBD2 (6 bases). V was cut by 4 bases and J by 1 base, with 11 bases left in between. Germline V lookup: CDR1 SGDLS, CDR2 YYNGEE. The length of the CDR3 is 14 residues. The CDR3: CASSLFSGQETQYF. CDR3 in DNA: TGTGCCAGCAGCTTATTTAGCGGCCAAGAGACCCAGTACTTC.

This clonotype came up a few times. The chain employs TRBV28 and TRBJ1-3, with 11 bases that match TRBD1. Germline V gene sequence: CDR1 MDHEN, CDR2 SYDVKM. V was pared by 7 bases and J by 2 bases, with 25 bases of the junction left unmatched. CDR3 size: 22 residues. The CDR3 loop reads CASTVRDRGIGGSVEAGNTIYF. CDR3 sequence (DNA): TGTGCCAGCACGGTCCGGGACAGGGGGATTGGAGGGAGCGTCGAAGCTGGAAACACCATATATTTT. Looking up the rest from reference TRBV28 and TRBJ1-3 gives the full variable domain: DVKVTQSSRYLVKRTGEKVFLECVQDMDHENMFWYRQDPGLGLRLIYFSYDVKMKEKGDIPEGYSVSREKKERFSLILESASTNQTSMYLCASTVRDRGIGGSVEAGNTIYFGEGSWLTVV.

The rearrangement links TRBV6-4 to TRBJ1-5; D remains ambiguous. The ends were cut back, 2 bases at V and 6 bases at J, with 8 bases in the middle. Germline V lookup: CDR1 MRHNA, CDR2 SNTAGT. The CDR3 extends over 13 amino acids. CDR3 nucleotide sequence: TGTGCCAGCAGTGACAGGGAGGGTCAGCCCCAGCATTTT. Encoded protein: CASSDREGQPQHF.

Only a few counts were recorded for this clonotype. The CDR3 region is CASSRRLAGASYNEQFF. CDR3 DNA: TGTGCCAGCAGCCGAAGACTAGCGGGAGCGTCCTACAATGAGCAGTTCTTC. The chain has TRBV7-2 and TRBJ2-1; 12 nucleotides agree with TRBD2. CDR3 length equals 17 residues. From germline, CDR1 is SGHTA and CDR2 FQGNSA. The V gene end was trimmed by 5 bases and the J gene end by 1 base; junction bases not matched to a gene: 6. The full variable domain, in which reference TRBV7-2 and TRBJ2-1 provide the parts outside the CDR3, is GAGVSQSPSNKVTEKGKDVELRCDPISGHTALYWYRQSLGQGLEFLIYFQGNSAPDKSGLPSDRFSAERTGGSVSTLTIQRTQQEDSAVYLCASSRRLAGASYNEQFFGPGTRLTVL.

This sequence joins TRBV27 and TRBJ2-7; 9 nucleotides match TRBD1. V trimming: 9 bases; J trimming: 3 bases; junction bases outside the gene matches: 15. The CDR3 runs 16 residues. Germline CDR1 reads MNHEY; CDR2 reads SMNVEV (reference sequence). The CDR3 loop reads CASSQYAGQGYYEQYF. The CDR3 nucleotides are TGTGCCAGTTCTCAATACGCGGGACAGGGATACTACGAGCAGTACTTC.

This clonotype was observed many times. This chain joins TRBV7-2 and TRBJ1-4, with TRBD1 matching over 9 bases. This CDR3 region has 13 residues. The J segment lost 10 bases and the V segment lost 3 bases, leaving 3 bases of the junction unmatched. The germline V gene has CDR1 SGHTA and CDR2 FQGNSA. The CDR3 protein is CASSLGQGGKLFF. The CDR3, as DNA: TGTGCCAGCAGCTTGGGACAGGGAGGAAAACTGTTTTTT.

This clonotype was detected only a few times. The V gene is TRBV30, the J gene TRBJ2-3; 9 nucleotides agree with TRBD1. This CDR3 contains 15 residues. Trimming cost V 8 bases and J 4 bases; bases outside gene matches: 13. Germline lookup yields CDR1 GTSNPN and CDR2 SVGIG (reference sequence). The CDR3 sequence is CAGTLRQGVADTQYF. The CDR3 DNA sequence: TGTGCCGGAACACTTCGACAGGGGGTCGCAGATACGCAGTATTTT.

About this clonotype itself: A single base separates this from a much larger clone, so it may be a read error. The V gene is TRBV7-9, the J gene TRBJ2-2, with 7 bases identical to TRBD2. Germline values: CDR1 SEHNR, CDR2 FQNEAQ (reference sequence). Germline trimming cut 3 bases from V and 5 bases from J; bases unmatched to any gene: 3. The CDR3 runs to 14 residues. The CDR3 is CASSFGGGTGELFF. The DNA for the CDR3 is TGTGCCAGCAGCTTCGGGGGAGGGACCGGGGAGCTGTTTTTT. The whole variable domain, filled in from reference TRBV7-9 and TRBJ2-2, reads DTGVSQNPRHKITKRGQNVTFRCDPISEHNRLYWYRQTLGQGPEFLTYFQNEAQLEKSRLLSDRFSAERPKGSFSTLEIQRTEQGDSAMYLCASSFGGGTGELFFGEGSRLTVL.

The rearrangement links TRBV6-2 or TRBV6-3 to TRBJ2-3; 10 bases match TRBD1. CDR1 is MNHEY and CDR2 is SVGEGT in the germline V gene. The CDR3 consists of 14 residues. After removal of 6 bases from V and 2 bases from J, the junction contained 2 bases not matched to a gene. CDR3 region: CASRGTGVTDTQYF. Written as DNA, the CDR3 is TGTGCCAGCAGGGGGACAGGGGTCACAGATACGCAGTATTTT.

This clonotype came up many times. V usage is TRBV2 and J usage is TRBJ2-6; the D gene is possibly TRBD1 (5 bases). The V end lost 6 bases, the J end lost 0 bases, and 12 bases lay between the germline ends. This CDR3 comprises 16 residues. Germline-derived CDR1 and CDR2 are SNHLY and FYNNEI. In DNA form, the CDR3 reads TGTGCCAGCAGCGTTGACAGTTACTCTGGGGCCAACGTCCTGACTTTC. It encodes CASSVDSYSGANVLTF.

The V gene is TRBV27, the J gene TRBJ2-2, with a tentative D call TRBD2 (6 bases). V shed 5 bases and J shed 0 bases, with 13 bases lying between them. CDR1 is MNHEY and CDR2 is SMNVEV in the germline V gene (reference sequence). The CDR3 runs to 16 residues. The CDR3 sequence is CASSDQREANTGELFF. Here the CDR3 DNA reads TGTGCCAGCAGTGACCAGAGGGAGGCGAACACCGGGGAGCTGTTTTTT.

This clonotype came up a few times. The chain carries TRBV7-9 and TRBJ1-1; D remains ambiguous. The CDR3 extends over 12 amino acids. V lost 3 bases and J 2 bases, leaving 4 bases between the germline ends. Germline V gives CDR1 SEHNR, CDR2 FQNEAQ (reference sequence). CDR3 coding DNA: TGTGCCAGCAGCTTGATCAACACTGAAGCTTTCTTT. Translating it yields CASSLINTEAFF.

This clonotype was counted ten times or more. V gene TRBV5-6 combines with J gene TRBJ1-4, with D perhaps TRBD1 (5 bases). Trimming left V 4 bases short and J 7 bases short, with 17 bases between. CDR3 size: 15 residues. Germline lookup yields CDR1 SGHDT and CDR2 YYEEEE. The CDR3: CASSLRRLGGEKLFF. CDR3 in DNA: TGTGCCAGCAGCCTCCGGCGACTGGGGGGTGAAAAACTGTTTTTT.

This sequence joins TRBV9 and TRBJ1-4; no clear D. The CDR3 has 14 amino acids. Deletions cut 3 bases from V and 8 bases from J, with 14 bases between. Germline CDR1 reads SGDLS; CDR2 reads YYNGEE. In DNA form, the CDR3 reads TGTGCCAGCAGCGCCGGTATCGGGAAAGAAAAACTGTTTTTT. The encoded protein is CASSAGIGKEKLFF.

In the case of this clonotype: A junction end diverges from the germline sequence, so it may reflect a read error. The rearrangement joins TRBV18 to TRBJ2-5; no clear D. The CDR3 is made up of 15 amino acids. The germline V gene encodes CDR1 KGHSH and CDR2 LQKENI. Written as DNA, the CDR3 is TGTGCCAGCTTACCATTGCTAGGGTACCAAGAGACCCAGTACTTC. Translated, it gives CASLPLLGYQETQYF.

This clonotype showed up many times. The chain carries TRBV11-2 and TRBJ2-6; the D is unclear. The length of the CDR3 is 16 residues. Germline CDR1 SGHAT, CDR2 FQNNGV. Trimming stripped 5 bases from V and 0 bases from J, with 11 bases between. The CDR3 DNA reads as TGTGCCAGCAGCCGATTAGAAGCCTCTGGGGCCAACGTCCTGACTTTC. It specifies CASSRLEASGANVLTF.

This clonotype occurred many times. This chain links TRBV6-1 with TRBJ2-7; 14 nucleotides agree with TRBD2. V lost 8 bases and J lost 0; bases outside the gene matches: 3. The CDR3 contains 15 residues. Germline CDR1 is MNHNS and CDR2 is SASEGT. DNA of the CDR3: TGTGCCAGCCGGACTAGCGGGAGGATCTCCTACGAGCAGTACTTC. Protein sequence: CASRTSGRISYEQYF.

The chain recombines TRBV5-6 with TRBJ1-5, with D possibly matching TRBD1 (6 bases). Germline V gene data show CDR1 as SGHDT and CDR2 as YYEEEE. CDR3 length: 18 residues. V lost 3 bases, J lost 4 bases, and 23 bases lay in between. The CDR3 sequence: CASSYYGKTGFVNQPQHF. In nucleotides, the CDR3 is TGTGCCAGCAGCTATTACGGCAAGACAGGCTTCGTTAATCAGCCCCAGCATTTT.

This clonotype was recorded at least ten times. V gene TRBV12-3 or TRBV12-4 combines with J gene TRBJ2-7; TRBD1 agrees at 7 bases. Unmatched junction bases numbered 12, after V lost 5 bases and J lost 2 bases. The CDR3 is 16 residues long. The CDR3 region is CASSLELGQLAYEQYF. The CDR3 DNA reads as TGTGCCAGCAGTCTCGAATTGGGACAGCTAGCCTACGAGCAGTACTTC.

The sample holds a few counts of this clonotype. The chain couples TRBV2 to TRBJ2-7; 8 bases map to TRBD1. Germline values: CDR1 SNHLY, CDR2 FYNNEI. The J segment lost 2 bases and the V segment lost 7 bases, leaving 7 bases of the junction unmatched. This CDR3 spans 14 amino acids. CDR3 in amino acids: CASTKGQETYEQYF. DNA of the CDR3: TGTGCCAGCACCAAGGGACAGGAAACCTACGAGCAGTACTTC.

The chain carries TRBV29-1 and TRBJ1-4; TRBD1 matches at 7 bases. CDR1 and CDR2 from the germline V gene are SQVTM and ANQGSEA. This CDR3 has 13 residues. The junction had 3 bases not matched to a gene; V was cut back by 4 bases and J by 4 bases. CDR3 nucleotide sequence: TGCAGCGTTGCGGGACAGTATAATGAAAAACTGTTTTTT. The encoded protein is CSVAGQYNEKLFF.